This T cell receptor (beta chain) appears in the sequencing data of a study of identical twins. Study-wide points: An excess of low generation probability was shown by twin-shared out-of-frame alpha sequences.

Turning to this clonotype: Its cognate antigen is unknown.

TCRdb used MiXCR to reprocess the 5' RACE reads, holding one entry per CDR3 protein. The sample contains about 480,000 distinct CDR3 sequences, approximately 14% of which appear only once. The CDR3 spans 12 residues. From germline, CDR1 is DFQATT and CDR2 SNEGSKA (reference sequence). V was cut by 6 bases and J by 3 bases, with 12 bases left in between. There were only healthy Caucasians among the donors. The sample was also reused in another study, on yellow fever vaccine responses in identical twins.

The receptor was derived from a woman in her late teens or twenties in good health. Material: CD4+ T cells sorted from blood. The chain uses TRBV20-1 and TRBJ2-7; TRBD2 might be the D (6 bases). The chain's CDR3 is CSAQGGDYEQYF. The CDR3 bases are TGCAGTGCGCAGGGCGGGGACTACGAGCAGTACTTC.